A selection of T cell receptor beta chains follows, all from one sample in a study of cytomegalovirus exposure and HLA in healthy donors. Sequencing used immunoSEQ multiplex PCR; TCRdb keeps in-frame clones, though not all of them. Of under 130,000 clones listed, around 80% are singletons. Sequenced sample: PBMCs. All receptors derive from a man aged 35-49 years in good health and CMV-seropositive. CDR3s include the opening cysteine and the closing phenylalanine or tryptophan. The order of the fields is V gene, clone size, J gene, D gene, CDR3 DNA, CDR3 protein. A D gene is named only where the DNA matches it firmly. Clone sizes are given selectively: once, few, many, or a class where the clone is expanded.

>TRBV6-4|-|TRBJ2-4|-
TGTGCCAGCAGTGACTCGATCCCACTGCCTCAGGGCATTCAGTACTTC
CASSDSIPLPQGIQYF
>TRBV29-1|-|TRBJ1-2|TRBD1
TGCAGCGTTACCCAGGGGGGCTATGGCTACACCTTC
CSVTQGGYGYTF
>TRBV19|-|TRBJ1-1|-
TGTGCCGCCCAGGTGGGAACAGGGCCAAACACTGAAGCTTTCTTT
CAAQVGTGPNTEAFF
>TRBV5-4|-|TRBJ2-5|-
TGTGCCAGCAGCTTGGGGGGCGGGAAGTCGGAGACCCAGTACTTC
CASSLGGGKSETQYF
>TRBV14|-|TRBJ2-1|-
TGTGCCAGCAGCCAAGGTTTAGGCGGCCATAACAATGAGCAGTTCTTC
CASSQGLGGHNNEQFF
>TRBV4-3|-|TRBJ2-5|-
TGCGCCAGCAGCCAGGGGGGTGGGGCAGGAGGACTCGGGCTCCAGACCCAGTACTTC
CASSQGGGAGGLGLQTQYF
>TRBV5-4|-|TRBJ2-2|TRBD1
TGTGCCAGCAGCTCCGGGACAGTCAACACCGGGGAGCTGTTTTTT
CASSSGTVNTGELFF
>TRBV4-1|few|TRBJ2-1|TRBD2
TGCGCCAGCAGCCTACGGGGACTAGCGGGAGCTGAGCAGTTCTTC
CASSLRGLAGAEQFF
>TRBV15|-|TRBJ1-6|-
TGTGCCACCAGCAGAGGGGGCGGTAATTCACCCCTCCACTTT
CATSRGGGNSPLHF
>TRBV10-2|-|TRBJ2-2|-
TGCGCGACCGGACAGGGGGCATCGGCTAGCGGGAGGGTTGGGGAGCTGTTTTTT
CATGQGASASGRVGELFF
>TRBV5-4|-|TRBJ2-3|TRBD2
TGTGCCAGCAGCAGTCGGGAGGGCCAAGGAGATACGCAGTATTTT
CASSSREGQGDTQYF
>TRBV4-2|-|TRBJ1-1|TRBD1
TGTGCCAGCAGCCTAGACAGGGTGAACACTGAAGCTTTCTTT
CASSLDRVNTEAFF
>TRBV11-2|few|TRBJ1-3|-
TGTGCCAGCAGCCCCACCTTCGGGACACTTCGTAGCTCTGGAAACACCATATATTTT
CASSPTFGTLRSSGNTIYF
>TRBV29-1|-|TRBJ2-3|-
TGCAGCGTTGATCACAGGGTAGTTGGTACGCAGTATTTT
CSVDHRVVGTQYF
>TRBV12-1|-|TRBJ2-5|-
TGTGCCAGCAGCTTTAGGAGAGCGGGAGGAGACGAGACCCAGTACTTC
CASSFRRAGGDETQYF
>TRBV19|-|TRBJ2-5|TRBD1
TGTGCCAGTACCCCTTGGCAGGGGGCGCCGAGAGAGACCCAGTACTTC
CASTPWQGAPRETQYF
>TRBV6-1|-|TRBJ1-6|TRBD1
TGTGCCAGCAGAGAAGGGCTGGGACAGAATAATTCACCCCTCCACTTT
CASREGLGQNNSPLHF
>TRBV4-2|once|TRBJ1-3|-
TGTGCCAGCAGCCAGAGGCCTGCTGGGAGTGGAAACACCATATATTTT
CASSQRPAGSGNTIYF
>TRBV5-6|few|TRBJ1-2|-
TGTGCCAGCAGCTTATGGGCAGAATGGTCCAACTATGGCTACACCTTC
CASSLWAEWSNYGYTF
>TRBV9|-|TRBJ1-2|TRBD1
TGTGTCAGCAGTCGCGGACAGGGCTTCTATGGCTACACCTTC
CVSSRGQGFYGYTF
>TRBV6-1|-|TRBJ2-1|TRBD2
TGTGCCAGCAGTGGTCTAGCGGGGGGGGGTTACAATGAGCAGTTCTTC
CASSGLAGGGYNEQFF
>TRBV30|-|TRBJ1-1|-
TGTGCCTGGCAACAGGGTGGCACTGAAGCTTTCTTT
CAWQQGGTEAFF
>TRBV7-9|-|TRBJ1-1|TRBD1
TGTGCCAGCAGCCGGGGTATGGGACAGGGAGCTTTCTTT
CASSRGMGQGAFF
>TRBV19|-|TRBJ2-7|-
TGTGCCAGTAGTATTTCCACATCCTACGAGCAGTACTTC
CASSISTSYEQYF
>TRBV30|-|TRBJ2-2|TRBD1
TGTGCCTGGAGTGACCTCCTGGGGGACAGGGATAGTAGCACCGGGGAGCTGTTTTTT
CAWSDLLGDRDSSTGELFF
>TRBV9|-|TRBJ1-3|-
TGTGCCAGCAGCGCGGGGTGGGGACAATTCTCTGGAAACACCATATATTTT
CASSAGWGQFSGNTIYF
>TRBV6-6|few|TRBJ1-1|TRBD1
TGTGCCAGCAACGAAACAGGGGTGTTCACTGAAGCTTTCTTT
CASNETGVFTEAFF
>TRBV21-1|-|TRBJ1-1|-
TGTGCCAGCAGCAAAACCCCAGGGGAGGGGACGGTGAACACTGAAGCTTTCTTT
CASSKTPGEGTVNTEAFF
>TRBV7-3|-|TRBJ2-6|-
TGTGCCAGCAGCTTAAGTGGCAGGGCTGGGGCCAACGTCCTGACTTTC
CASSLSGRAGANVLTF
>TRBV7-9|-|TRBJ2-6|TRBD1
TGTGCCAGCAGCTTACAGGGGGCTGGGGCCAACGTCCTGACTTTC
CASSLQGAGANVLTF
>TRBV5-1|once|TRBJ2-1|TRBD2
TGCGCCAGCAGCTTGGCAGCGGGAGCGCACAATGAGCAGTTCTTC
CASSLAAGAHNEQFF
>TRBV6-5|-|TRBJ2-7|-
TGTGCCAGCAGCCGATACAGGAGTTCCTACGAGCAGTACTTC
CASSRYRSSYEQYF
>TRBV7-3|-|TRBJ2-7|-
TGTGCCAGCAGCTTAATTGGGACAAGTTCTTACGAGCAGTACTTC
CASSLIGTSSYEQYF
>TRBV19|-|TRBJ1-2|-
TGTGCCAGCCACATACCCTTCTATGGCTACACCTTC
CASHIPFYGYTF
>TRBV7-9|-|TRBJ2-1|TRBD1
TGTGCCAGCAGCTTTGACAGGGGCTCCTACAATGAGCAGTTCTTC
CASSFDRGSYNEQFF
>TRBV19|-|TRBJ1-5|TRBD1
TGTGCCAGTCGGACAGGGGGCTTCAATCAGCCCCAGCATTTT
CASRTGGFNQPQHF
>TRBV25-1|-|TRBJ1-1|TRBD1
TGTGCCAGCAGTGAACCGGGACAGGGGGCCCGGGAAGCTTTCTTT
CASSEPGQGAREAFF
>TRBV2|-|TRBJ2-1|TRBD2
TGTGCCAGCAGTGACGCGGGAGCAGGGAATGAGCAGTTCTTC
CASSDAGAGNEQFF
>TRBV7-2|-|TRBJ2-5|TRBD2
TGTGCCAGCAGCTTACAACCGGGGGGAGAGACCCAGTACTTC
CASSLQPGGETQYF
>TRBV10-3|-|TRBJ2-3|TRBD2
TGTGCCTCTAGCGGGGAGGTAGATACGCAGTATTTT
CASSGEVDTQYF
>TRBV19|-|TRBJ1-5|TRBD1
TGTGCCAGTAGTATCTCGGGACAGCAGAACGCGCCCCAGCATTTT
CASSISGQQNAPQHF
>TRBV10-1|-|TRBJ2-1|-
TGCGCCAGCAGTGAGTACAGGGAGAATGAGCAGTTCTTC
CASSEYRENEQFF
>TRBV21-1|-|TRBJ1-4|-
TGTGCCAGCAGCAACCCTTGGGACAGGGGACCATTTAATGAAAAACTGTTTTTT
CASSNPWDRGPFNEKLFF
>TRBV6-5|-|TRBJ2-7|TRBD1
TGTGCCAGCAGTAGAGGACAGGGGGCTTACGAGCAGTACTTC
CASSRGQGAYEQYF
>TRBV29-1|-|TRBJ2-3|-
TGCAGCGTCCAGAAACGGGTCACAGATACGCAGTATTTT
CSVQKRVTDTQYF
>TRBV14|few|TRBJ2-1|TRBD2
TGTGCCAGCAGCCAAGACAGACTAGCGGACCTGAGCTCCTACAATGAGCAGTTCTTC
CASSQDRLADLSSYNEQFF
>TRBV6-1|few|TRBJ2-7|-
TGTGCCAGCAGTGAAGCGGGGCTATCCTACGAGCAGTACTTC
CASSEAGLSYEQYF
>TRBV4-1|-|TRBJ2-1|TRBD2
TGCGCCAGCAGCCCCCGACTAGCGGTCACCGGTAATGAGCAGTTCTTC
CASSPRLAVTGNEQFF
>TRBV5-1|-|TRBJ2-5|-
TGCGCCAGCAGCTTGGGAGCTCGCCAAGAGACCCAGTACTTC
CASSLGARQETQYF
>TRBV6-5|-|TRBJ2-7|TRBD1
TGTGCCAGCAGCGCCGGGACAGGGGGCTACGAGCAGTACTTC
CASSAGTGGYEQYF
>TRBV19|-|TRBJ2-7|-
TGTGCCAGTAGTATAAACGCTCCAGGCTACGAGCAGTACTTC
CASSINAPGYEQYF
>TRBV7-2|once|TRBJ2-7|TRBD2
TGTGCCAGCAGCTTAGAGGCTAGCGGAACCTACGAGCAGTACTTC
CASSLEASGTYEQYF
>TRBV4-1|-|TRBJ2-1|-
TGCGCCAGCAGCCAAATTGACATAATCTCCTACAATGAGCAGTTCTTC
CASSQIDIISYNEQFF
>TRBV5-5|-|TRBJ1-2|-
TGTGCCAGCAGCATAACAGGGATGGGCTATGGCTACACCTTC
CASSITGMGYGYTF